This T cell receptor (beta chain) stems from a study of shared clonotypes between healthy human individuals. The method was immunoSEQ multiplex PCR; TCRdb's version includes in-frame clones alone and lacks a portion of them. The repertoire includes some 690,000 clones, 80% to 95% of them detected once, and 34% sits in the top ten. Germline V CDR1 and CDR2: SGHKS, YYEKEE (reference sequence). The CDR3 totals 15 residues. V was clipped by 3 bases and J by 7 bases, with 16 bases between them. The chain has TRBV5-5 and TRBJ1-4; D gene uncertain. Sequencing was carried out using memory CD8+ T cells from PBMCs. As for subset: CD45RO+ cells pooled with CCR7-negative TemRA cells. The TCR sequence derives from a man aged 18-30 years in good health. Some clones in this sample may be carry-over from other donors' samples. The CDR3 nucleotides read TGTGCCAGCAGCTCCTCAGTGGGGTGGGCTGAAAAACTGTTTTTT. Translated, it gives CASSSSVGWAEKLFF.